One and the same sample provided the 11 T cell receptor beta chains below, sequenced in a study of blood T cell repertoires in COVID-19. TCRdb keeps only in-frame clones here, not all; method: immunoSEQ multiplex PCR. The sample comprises 300,000 to 450,000 clones, more than 80% of which are singletons, and roughly 1% rests with the top ten. The specimen sequenced was PBMCs or T cells enriched from blood (not recorded which). All receptors come from a young man who had recovered from COVID-19.

This chain connects TRBV18 to TRBJ2-3, with 7 bases aligning to TRBD2. This CDR3 has 15 amino acids. Losses at the gene ends were 3 bases for V and 2 bases for J; bases not matched to a gene: 5. The V gene's germline CDR1 is KGHSH and CDR2 LQKENI. The CDR3 DNA follows: TGTGCCAGCTCACCCTACGGGGGGTCCACAGATACGCAGTATTTT. Its protein product is CASSPYGGSTDTQYF.

The chain has TRBV3-1 (or the pseudogene TRBV3-2) and TRBJ2-2; D unclear. The V end lost 1 base, the J end lost 6 bases, and 12 bases lay between the germline ends. Germline CDR1 LGHDT, CDR2 YNNKEL (reference sequence). The CDR3 is 15 residues long. CDR3 DNA sequence: TGTGCCAGCAGCCAAGGCGGAGAGTACGCCGGGGAGCTGTTTTTT. As protein: CASSQGGEYAGELFF.

This clone was seen just once. The chain uses TRBV3-1 (or the pseudogene TRBV3-2) and TRBJ2-1; 13 bases align to TRBD2. The CDR3 is made up of 16 amino acids. V lost 3 bases, J lost 7 bases, and 6 bases stayed unmatched. Germline V gives CDR1 LGHDT, CDR2 YNNKEL (reference sequence). DNA of the CDR3: TGTGCCAGCAGCCACTGGACTAGCGGGAGTTTGAATGAGCAGTTCTTC. This encodes CASSHWTSGSLNEQFF.

V usage is TRBV7-9 and J usage is TRBJ2-1; weak D call: TRBD2 (5 bases). Trimming removed 5 bases at V and 8 bases at J, with 16 bases between. This CDR3 comprises 14 residues. Germline V gene data show CDR1 as SEHNR and CDR2 as FQNEAQ (reference sequence). CDR3 residues: CASSPSLVGDEQFF. CDR3 nucleotide sequence: TGTGCCAGCAGCCCCTCACTAGTTGGCGATGAGCAGTTCTTC.

The CDR3 protein is CASSQVRLNTEAFF. In DNA form, the CDR3 reads TGTGCCAGCAGCCAAGTCAGATTGAACACTGAAGCTTTCTTT. The chain couples TRBV14 to TRBJ1-1; D is ambiguous. V dropped 1 base and J dropped 0 bases, with 6 bases sitting between them. CDR3 length equals 14 residues. Germline CDR1 is SGHDN and CDR2 is FVKESK.

This chain's CDR3 is CASSVGGSLTDTQYF. CDR3 sequence (DNA): TGTGCCAGCAGTGTAGGCGGGAGTTTAACAGATACGCAGTATTTT. The genes are TRBV6-4 and TRBJ2-3; 7 bases agree with TRBD2. CDR1 and CDR2 (germline): MRHNA, SNTAGT. CDR3 length: 15 amino acids. V dropped 4 bases and J dropped 3; count of bases not matched to a gene: 7.

The CDR3 region has the DNA TGTGCCAGCACCCAGACAGGGGGCGGTGATGGCTACACCTTC. It is translated as CASTQTGGGDGYTF. The V call is TRBV6-5, the J call TRBJ1-2; TRBD1 matches at 10 bases. Germline V lookup: CDR1 MNHEY, CDR2 SVGAGI. Trimming cost V 7 bases and J 6 bases; bases outside gene matches: 8. The CDR3 is made up of 14 amino acids.

CDR3 coding DNA: TGTGCCAGCGGTTCGGGACAGGGGGCCTACGAGCAGTACTTC. It codes for CASGSGQGAYEQYF. The rearrangement uses TRBV2 and TRBJ2-7; TRBD1 agrees at 11 bases. Per germline, CDR1 SNHLY and CDR2 FYNNEI. The CDR3 runs to 14 residues. After removal of 8 bases from V and 2 bases from J, the junction contained 5 bases not matched to a gene. Filled out from reference TRBV2 and TRBJ2-7, the complete variable domain reads EPEVTQTPSHQVTQMGQEVILRCVPISNHLYFYWYRQILGQKVEFLVSFYNNEISEKSEIFDDQFSVERPDGSNFTLKIRSTKLEDSAMYFCASGSGQGAYEQYFGPGTRLTVT.

This chain uses TRBV29-1 with TRBJ1-2, with a weak D call TRBD1 (6 bases). The V gene lost 4 bases and the J gene lost 4 bases, with 13 bases spanning the gap. The germline V gene encodes CDR1 SQVTM and CDR2 ANQGSEA. CDR3 length: 13 residues. CDR3 amino acids: CSVVDRSSYGYTF. The CDR3 nucleotides are TGCAGCGTTGTAGACAGGTCGTCCTATGGCTACACCTTC.

J is TRBJ1-5 and V is TRBV19; 8 bases align to TRBD1. The J segment lost 6 bases and the V segment lost 1 base, leaving 2 bases of the junction unmatched. Germline CDR1 reads LNHDA; CDR2 reads SQIVND (reference sequence). This CDR3 region has 14 residues. The DNA of the CDR3 is TGTGCCAGTAGTATAGGGACAGGGTTTCAGCCCCAGCATTTT. This sequence encodes CASSIGTGFQPQHF.

On this clone itself: Other nucleotide sequences in the sample specify the same CDR3. V and J are TRBV9 and TRBJ1-2; 7 nucleotides line up with TRBD1. Germline lookup yields CDR1 SGDLS and CDR2 YYNGEE. With V trimmed by 0 bases and J by 2 bases, 4 bases remained unmatched. The CDR3 is 15 amino acids. The CDR3 DNA follows: TGTGCCAGCAGCGTAGCGGCAGGGGGAAACTATGGCTACACCTTC. It yields the protein CASSVAAGGNYGYTF.